This T cell receptor (beta chain) was identified in a study of identical twins. Overall study findings and caveats: Donors were not followed over many years; analysis was cross-sectional. Insertion counts were lower in abundant cord blood beta clonotypes, a trend that memory repertoires did not show. Some out-of-frame alpha sequences were shared by twins, and these showed excess low generation probability.

There are many counts of this clonotype. Its target is not known. Everyone who gave samples was a healthy Caucasian. TCRdb reprocessed the 5' RACE reads via MiXCR and lists one record per CDR3 protein. The sample includes roughly 710,000 distinct CDR3 sequences, roughly 6% of them seen just once. This CDR3 is built from 15 residues. The ends lost 4 bases at V and 4 bases at J; junction bases unmatched: 6. The chain links TRBV12-3 or TRBV12-4 to TRBJ1-2, with 10 bases matching TRBD1. This sequence originates from a young man in good health. The sample consisted of naive T cells sorted from blood. The CDR3 region is CASSSDRGYSYGYTF. Here the CDR3 DNA reads TGTGCCAGCAGTTCGGACAGGGGGTATAGCTATGGCTACACCTTC.